Reported below is one TCR beta chain. Its antigen is unidentified. Assay runs were performed at deep level. For each subset, genomic DNA was distributed in equal portions over several immunoSEQ plates. Profiled with immunoSEQ multiplex PCR; TCRdb holds only in-frame clones, not every one. The profile shows about 2.2 million clones, about 94% of them singletons. Naive-designated CD8 cells lacked CD45RO, were positively enriched for CCR7, and omitted terminally differentiated effector memory CD45RA+ cells. The data belong to a study of shared clonotypes between healthy human individuals. The overall study: Donor composition was a couple of women and a few men, aged 18 to 49.

V shed 3 bases and J shed 6 bases, with 16 bases lying between them. The germline V gene encodes CDR1 SEHNR and CDR2 FQNEAQ (reference sequence). This CDR3 spans 15 amino acids. Findings of the study overall: Enrolling few donors narrowed the genetic and exposure-history diversity that was represented.

V and J are TRBV7-9 and TRBJ2-3; D not resolved. This receptor was obtained from a young man in good health. Some clones in this sample may be carry-over from other donors' samples. Sequenced input: naive CD8+ T cells from PBMCs. The CDR3 loop is CASSFGKEPPDTQYF. In nucleotides, the CDR3 is TGTGCCAGCAGCTTTGGGAAAGAACCCCCGGATACGCAGTATTTT.